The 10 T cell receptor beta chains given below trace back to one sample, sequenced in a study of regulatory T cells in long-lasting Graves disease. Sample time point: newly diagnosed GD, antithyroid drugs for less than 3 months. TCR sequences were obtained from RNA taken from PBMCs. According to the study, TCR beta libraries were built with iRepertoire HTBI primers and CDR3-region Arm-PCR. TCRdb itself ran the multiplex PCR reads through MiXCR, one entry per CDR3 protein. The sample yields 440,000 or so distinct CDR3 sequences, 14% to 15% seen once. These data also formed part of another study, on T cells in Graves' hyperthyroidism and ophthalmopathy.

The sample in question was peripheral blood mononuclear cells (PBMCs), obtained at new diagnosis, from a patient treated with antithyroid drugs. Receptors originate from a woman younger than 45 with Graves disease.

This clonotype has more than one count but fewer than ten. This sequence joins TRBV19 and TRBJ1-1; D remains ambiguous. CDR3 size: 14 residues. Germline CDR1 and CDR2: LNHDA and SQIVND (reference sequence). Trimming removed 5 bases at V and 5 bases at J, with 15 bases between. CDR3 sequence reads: CASSSPQAGTEAFF. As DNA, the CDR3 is TGTGCCAGTAGTTCGCCACAAGCGGGGACTGAAGCTTTCTTT.

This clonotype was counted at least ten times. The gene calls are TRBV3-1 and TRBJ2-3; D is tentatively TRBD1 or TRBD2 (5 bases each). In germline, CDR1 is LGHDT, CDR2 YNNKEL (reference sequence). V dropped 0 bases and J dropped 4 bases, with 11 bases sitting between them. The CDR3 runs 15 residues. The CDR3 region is CASSQDWGSADTQYF. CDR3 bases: TGTGCCAGCAGCCAAGATTGGGGGAGTGCAGATACGCAGTATTTT.

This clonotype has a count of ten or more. The CDR3, as DNA: TGCAGTGCTAGGGTGCGGAACAATGAGCAGTTCTTC. This encodes CSARVRNNEQFF. The genes are TRBV20-1 and TRBJ2-1; D remains unclear. Trimming left V 3 bases short and J 5 bases short, with 8 bases between. This CDR3 is 12 amino acids long. In germline, CDR1 is DFQATT, CDR2 SNEGSKA (reference sequence).

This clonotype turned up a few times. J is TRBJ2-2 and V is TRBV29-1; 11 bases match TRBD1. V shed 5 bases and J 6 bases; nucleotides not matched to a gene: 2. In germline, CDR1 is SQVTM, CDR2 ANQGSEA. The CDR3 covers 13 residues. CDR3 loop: CSVRDRGAGELFF. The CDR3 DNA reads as TGCAGCGTTAGGGACAGGGGGGCCGGGGAGCTGTTTTTT.

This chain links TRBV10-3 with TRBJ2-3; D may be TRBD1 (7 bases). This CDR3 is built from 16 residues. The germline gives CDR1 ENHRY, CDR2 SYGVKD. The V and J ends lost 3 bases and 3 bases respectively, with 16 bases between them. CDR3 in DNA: TGTGCCATCAGTGATTTCGGGGGACAGCAAACAGATACGCAGTATTTT. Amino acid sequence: CAISDFGGQQTDTQYF.

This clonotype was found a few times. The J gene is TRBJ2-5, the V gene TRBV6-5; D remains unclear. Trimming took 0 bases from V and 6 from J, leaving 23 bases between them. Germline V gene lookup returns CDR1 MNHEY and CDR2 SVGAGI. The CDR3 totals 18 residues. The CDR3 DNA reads TGTGCCAGCAGTTACTCGATTTTGGGTCAGGAGTACAGCCAGACCCAGTACTTC. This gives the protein CASSYSILGQEYSQTQYF.

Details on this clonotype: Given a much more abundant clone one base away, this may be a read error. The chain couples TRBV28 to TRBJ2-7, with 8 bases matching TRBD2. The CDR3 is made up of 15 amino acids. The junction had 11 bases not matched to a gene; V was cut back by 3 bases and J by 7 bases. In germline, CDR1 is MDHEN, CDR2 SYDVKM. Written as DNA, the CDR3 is TGTGCCAGCAGTTTCTTGCGGGAGGATAGCGATGAGCAGTACTTC. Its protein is CASSFLREDSDEQYF.

CDR3 sequence: CATSDPKDLSYEQYF. The CDR3 DNA reads TGTGCCACCAGTGATCCCAAGGACCTTTCCTACGAGCAGTACTTC. The J gene is TRBJ2-7, the V gene TRBV24-1; D gene uncertain. Between the trimmed V and J ends, which lost 3 bases and 1 base, there was a span of 12 bases. Germline-derived CDR1 and CDR2 are KGHDR and SFDVKD. This CDR3 is built from 15 residues.

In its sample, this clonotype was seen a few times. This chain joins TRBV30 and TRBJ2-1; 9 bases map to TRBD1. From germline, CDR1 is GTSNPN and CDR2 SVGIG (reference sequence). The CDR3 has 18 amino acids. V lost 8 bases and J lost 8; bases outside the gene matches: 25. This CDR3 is CAPKFHPGTGSMGDEQFF. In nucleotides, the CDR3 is TGTGCCCCCAAGTTTCATCCGGGGACAGGGTCTATGGGGGATGAGCAGTTCTTC.

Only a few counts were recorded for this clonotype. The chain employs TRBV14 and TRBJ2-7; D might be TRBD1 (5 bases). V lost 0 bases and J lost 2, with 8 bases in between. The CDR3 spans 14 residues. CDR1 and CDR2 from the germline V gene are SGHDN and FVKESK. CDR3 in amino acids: CASSQDLGAYEQYF. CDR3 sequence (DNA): TGTGCCAGCAGCCAAGATTTAGGGGCCTACGAGCAGTACTTC. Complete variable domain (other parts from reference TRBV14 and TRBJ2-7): EAGVTQFPSHSVIEKGQTVTLRCDPISGHDNLYWYRRVMGKEIKFLLHFVKESKQDESGMPNNRFLAERTGGTYSTLKVQPAELEDSGVYFCASSQDLGAYEQYFGPGTRLTVT.